Many counts were recorded for the clone carrying this T cell receptor (beta chain). The antigen is unknown. This entry comes from a study of metastatic and nonmetastatic thyroid tumors. In the study overall: The study looked at repertoires side by side in blood and in tumor or nodule tissue from malignant and benign thyroid patients. Findings and caveats of the study: TCR beta diversity was reportedly significantly higher in malignant thyroid tumors than benign nodules, in blood and tumor.

From the PCR reads, TCRdb re-called clones with MiXCR. The table lists fewer than 25,000 clones, 11% of them singletons. There were no patients who had received any treatment before thyroid surgery. This TCR was sampled from a female donor with papillary thyroid cancer or a benign thyroid nodule (not recorded which). Some clones in this sample may be carry-over from other donors' samples. Material: blood.

In DNA form, the CDR3 reads TGTGCCAGCAGTGTCTGGGGGGGGTACGCCGGGGAGCTGTTTTTT. Translation gives CASSVWGGYAGELFF. The rearrangement uses TRBV6-2 or TRBV6-3 and TRBJ2-2, with 7 bases lining up with TRBD2. Germline loops: CDR1 MNHEY, CDR2 SVGEGT. The V gene end was trimmed by 5 bases and the J gene end by 6 bases; junction bases not matched to a gene: 9. The CDR3 has 15 amino acids.